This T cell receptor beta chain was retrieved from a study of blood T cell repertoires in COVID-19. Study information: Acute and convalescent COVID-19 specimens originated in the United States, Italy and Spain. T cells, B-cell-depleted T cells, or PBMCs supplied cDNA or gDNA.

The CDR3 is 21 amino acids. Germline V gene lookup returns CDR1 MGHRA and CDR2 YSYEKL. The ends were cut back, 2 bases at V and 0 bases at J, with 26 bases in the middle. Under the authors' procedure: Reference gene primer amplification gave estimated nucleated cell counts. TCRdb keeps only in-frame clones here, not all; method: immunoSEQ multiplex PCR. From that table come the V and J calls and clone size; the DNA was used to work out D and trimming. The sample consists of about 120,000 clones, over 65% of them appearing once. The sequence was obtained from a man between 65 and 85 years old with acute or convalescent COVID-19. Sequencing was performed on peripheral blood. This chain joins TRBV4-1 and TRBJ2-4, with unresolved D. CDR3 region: CASSQNLPLLRGDLAKNIQYF. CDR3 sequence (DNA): TGCGCCAGCAGCCAAAACCTCCCCTTGTTACGTGGAGATCTAGCCAAAAACATTCAGTACTTC.